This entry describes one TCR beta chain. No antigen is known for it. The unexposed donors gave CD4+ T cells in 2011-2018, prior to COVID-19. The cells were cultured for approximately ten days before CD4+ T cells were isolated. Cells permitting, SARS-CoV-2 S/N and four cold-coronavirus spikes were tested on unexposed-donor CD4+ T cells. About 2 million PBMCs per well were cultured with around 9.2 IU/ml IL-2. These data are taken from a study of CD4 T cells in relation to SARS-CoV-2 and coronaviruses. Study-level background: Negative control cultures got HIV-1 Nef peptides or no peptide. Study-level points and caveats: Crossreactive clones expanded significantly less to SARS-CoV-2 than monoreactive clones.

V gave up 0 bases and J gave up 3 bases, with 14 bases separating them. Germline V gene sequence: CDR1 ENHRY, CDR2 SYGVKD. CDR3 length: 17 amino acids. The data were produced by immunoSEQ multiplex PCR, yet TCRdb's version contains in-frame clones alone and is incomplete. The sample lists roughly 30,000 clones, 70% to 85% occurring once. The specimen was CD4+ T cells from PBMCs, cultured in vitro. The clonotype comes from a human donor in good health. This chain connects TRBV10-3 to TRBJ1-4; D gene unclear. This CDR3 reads CAISESIGPMSNEKLFF. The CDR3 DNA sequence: TGTGCCATCAGTGAGTCTATAGGACCGATGTCTAATGAAAAACTGTTTTTT.